Below, one T cell receptor beta chain is given with its context. The entry originates in a study of cytomegalovirus exposure and HLA in healthy donors. The study ran its PCR with 60 Vbeta and 13 Jbeta primers. This table comes from immunoSEQ multiplex PCR, and its TCRdb copy is limited to in-frame clones, with some not included. The sample consists of under 130,000 clones, around 60% of them appearing once. Germline V gives CDR1 MNHEY, CDR2 SVGAGI. The CDR3 totals 14 residues. V was pared by 2 bases and J by 9 bases, with 14 bases between. The material sequenced was PBMCs. This sequence originates from a man aged 30-40 years in good health and CMV-seropositive. The rearrangement uses TRBV6-5 and TRBJ2-1, with TRBD1 as a possible D gene (5 bases). DNA of the CDR3: TGTGCCAGCAGTTACACCTTTGGACAAAGTGAGCAGTTCTTC. Amino acid sequence: CASSYTFGQSEQFF.